Presented here are 31 T cell receptor beta chains from one specimen sequenced in a study of T cells after yellow fever vaccination. Each CDR3 protein gets one entry after TCRdb re-called the 5' RACE reads with MiXCR. This table holds about 580,000 distinct CDR3 sequences, approximately 16% found once. The sample consisted of PBMCs, taken about 5 days after the first yellow fever vaccination. These receptors were taken from a man younger than 35 who received the YFV17D yellow fever vaccine.

This clonotype was counted ten times or more. V gene TRBV12-3 or TRBV12-4 combines with J gene TRBJ2-3; no clear D. The CDR3 sequence is 11 residues long. With 7 bases removed from V and 7 bases from J, the gap between germline ends came to 9 bases. This CDR3 is CASTESHTQYF. CDR3 nucleotide sequence: TGTGCCAGCACCGAATCCCATACGCAGTATTTT.

V is TRBV13 and J is TRBJ2-2; TRBD2 might be the D (6 bases). The CDR3 length is 16 residues. V dropped 0 bases and J dropped 5 bases, with 13 bases sitting between them. From germline, CDR1 is PRHDT and CDR2 FYEKMQ (reference sequence). The CDR3 region has the DNA TGTGCCAGCAGCTTAGGCTTGGGACTTTGGACCGGGGAGCTGTTTTTT. It translates to CASSLGLGLWTGELFF.

The rearrangement uses TRBV11-1 and TRBJ2-1, with 12 nucleotides matching TRBD2. CDR3 length: 17 amino acids. Germline V lookup: CDR1 SGHAT, CDR2 FQDESV (reference sequence). The V and J ends lost 1 base and 1 base, in that order; junction bases with no gene match: 2. CDR3: CASSLVLAGGSYNEQFF. The CDR3 DNA follows: TGTGCCAGCAGCTTAGTCCTAGCGGGGGGGTCCTACAATGAGCAGTTCTTC. The full variable domain, completed using reference TRBV11-1 and TRBJ2-1, is EAEVAQSPRYKITEKSQAVAFWCDPISGHATLYWYRQILGQGPELLVQFQDESVVDDSQLPKDRFSAERLKGVDSTLKIQPAELGDSAMYLCASSLVLAGGSYNEQFFGPGTRLTVL.

This clonotype has a handful of counts. This chain uses TRBV15 with TRBJ1-5; D gene ambiguous. Germline CDR1 and CDR2: LNHNV and YYDKDF (reference sequence). This CDR3 is built from 11 residues. Trimming shortened V by 5 bases and J by 5 bases, and 4 bases separated the two germline ends. The CDR3 loop reads CATSADQPQHF. The DNA for the CDR3 is TGTGCCACCAGCGCCGATCAGCCCCAGCATTTT.

This clonotype has a count of ten or more. The rearrangement joins TRBV11-1 to TRBJ2-5; the D gene is possibly TRBD1 (5 bases). V shed 2 bases and J shed 0 bases, with 7 bases lying between them. There are 14 residues in the CDR3. From germline, CDR1 is SGHAT and CDR2 FQDESV (reference sequence). CDR3 sequence: CASSLQGYQETQYF. CDR3 in DNA: TGTGCCAGCAGCTTACAGGGATACCAAGAGACCCAGTACTTC.

This sequence joins TRBV24-1 and TRBJ1-1; 8 bases are shared with TRBD1. The CDR3 loop spans 15 amino acids. V lost 3 bases to trimming and J lost 2 bases; unmatched junction nucleotides: 4. The germline CDR1 and CDR2 sequences are KGHDR and SFDVKD. The CDR3 DNA sequence: TGTGCCACCAGTGATGGAGGGACAGGCAACACTGAAGCTTTCTTT. This translates into CATSDGGTGNTEAFF.

There are many counts of this clonotype. The chain carries TRBV20-1 and TRBJ1-5; D is ambiguous. V was shortened by 5 bases and J by 6 bases, with 11 bases between the two germline ends. CDR3 length equals 12 residues. Germline values: CDR1 DFQATT, CDR2 SNEGSKA (reference sequence). The CDR3 DNA sequence: TGCAGTGCTGTGGAGGGCCCTCAGCCCCAGCATTTT. Translating gives CSAVEGPQPQHF.

This clonotype turned up a few times. V is TRBV6-2 or TRBV6-3 and J is TRBJ1-2; maybe TRBD1 (6 bases). CDR1 is MNHEY and CDR2 is SVGEGT in the germline V gene. V dropped 2 bases and J dropped 12 bases, with 13 bases sitting between them. The CDR3 covers 12 residues. The CDR3 DNA is TGTGCCAGCAGTTACGGTTCGGACAGCCACACCTTC. It specifies CASSYGSDSHTF.

The chain links TRBV5-4 to TRBJ1-6; 8 bases are a match to TRBD1. There are 16 residues in the CDR3. Trimming removed 3 bases from V and 13 bases from J; junction bases left unmatched: 15. Germline V lookup: CDR1 SGHNT, CDR2 YYREEE (reference sequence). The CDR3 is CASSSRDRGGPGPLHF. DNA for the CDR3: TGTGCCAGCAGCTCCCGAGACAGGGGAGGTCCCGGCCCCCTCCACTTT. Looking up the rest from reference TRBV5-4 and TRBJ1-6 gives the full variable domain: ETGVTQSPTHLIKTRGQQVTLRCSSQSGHNTVSWYQQALGQGPQFIFQYYREEENGRGNFPPRFSGLQFPNYSSELNVNALELDDSALYLCASSSRDRGGPGPLHFGNGTRLTVT.

This clonotype was recorded a few times. This chain's CDR3 is CASSTPSGGATDTQYF. For the CDR3, the DNA is TGTGCCAGCAGCACACCTAGCGGGGGGGCCACGGATACGCAGTATTTT. V and J are TRBV7-2 and TRBJ2-3; TRBD2 agrees at 12 bases. Germline values: CDR1 SGHTA, CDR2 FQGNSA. CDR3 length: 16 amino acids. Trimming at V came to 5 bases and at J to 6 bases, leaving 9 bases not matched to a gene. Looking up the rest from reference TRBV7-2 and TRBJ2-3 gives the full variable domain: GAGVSQSPSNKVTEKGKDVELRCDPISGHTALYWYRQSLGQGLEFLIYFQGNSAPDKSGLPSDRFSAERTGGSVSTLTIQRTQQEDSAVYLCASSTPSGGATDTQYFGPGTRLTVL.

V gene TRBV2 combines with J gene TRBJ1-4; no definite D call. From germline, CDR1 is SNHLY and CDR2 FYNNEI. The CDR3 loop spans 12 amino acids. Trimming removed 8 bases from V and 1 base from J, with 5 bases in between. The CDR3 DNA sequence: TGTGCCAGCTTAAGAACTAATGAAAAACTGTTTTTT. Its translation is CASLRTNEKLFF.

The rearrangement uses TRBV6-2 or TRBV6-3 and TRBJ1-6; no firm D call. From germline, CDR1 is MNHEY and CDR2 SVGEGT. CDR3 length: 13 amino acids. V was cut by 6 bases and J by 9 bases, with 12 bases left in between. The CDR3 coding sequence is TGTGCCAGCAGACGTGTCGCCGGTTCACCCCTCCACTTT. Translation: CASRRVAGSPLHF.

This clonotype was seen ten or more times. The chain carries TRBV6-6 and TRBJ1-6; D unclear. Germline CDR1 and CDR2: MNHNY and SVGAGI (reference sequence). This CDR3 spans 11 amino acids. V was cut by 4 bases and J by 9 bases, with 4 bases left in between. As DNA, the CDR3 is TGTGCCAGCAGTTCGAGTTCACCCCTCCACTTT. Amino acid sequence: CASSSSSPLHF.

In this sample, this clonotype turned up once. J is TRBJ1-3 and V is TRBV20-1; unclear D gene. The CDR3 sequence is 12 residues long. Germline assignment: CDR1 DFQATT and CDR2 SNEGSKA (reference sequence). V shed 5 bases and J shed 3 bases, with 8 bases lying between them. CDR3: CSAPGGGNTIYF. Here the CDR3 DNA reads TGCAGTGCTCCTGGCGGTGGAAACACCATATATTTT.

This clonotype was recorded a few times. The V gene is TRBV2, the J gene TRBJ2-2; D possibly uses TRBD1 or TRBD2 (5 bases each). Per germline, CDR1 SNHLY and CDR2 FYNNEI. V was cut by 3 bases and J by 7 bases, with 15 bases left in between. The CDR3 runs to 15 residues. The CDR3, as DNA: TGTGCCAGCAGTGAGGGGACCCGCGGTGACGGGGAGCTGTTTTTT. Protein: CASSEGTRGDGELFF.

The gene calls are TRBV12-3 or TRBV12-4 and TRBJ2-3; TRBD1 agrees at 10 bases. This CDR3 contains 15 residues. The J segment lost 4 bases and the V segment lost 6 bases, leaving 7 bases of the junction unmatched. CDR3 residues: CASSSGQGFADTQYF. The DNA of the CDR3 is TGTGCCAGCAGCTCGGGACAGGGGTTTGCAGATACGCAGTATTTT.

CDR3 sequence: CASSSDSTYEQYF. The CDR3 DNA is TGTGCCAGCAGCTCGGACAGTACCTACGAGCAGTACTTC. The chain has TRBV12-3 or TRBV12-4 and TRBJ2-7; the D gene is possibly TRBD1 (6 bases). This CDR3 spans 13 amino acids. Deletions cut 6 bases from V and 2 bases from J, with 11 bases between.

This chain connects TRBV7-2 to TRBJ2-5; D not resolved. The germline V gene encodes CDR1 SGHTA and CDR2 FQGNSA. Trimming cost V 0 bases and J 4 bases, with 9 bases left between them. This CDR3 is built from 14 residues. The CDR3 loop reads CASSLALVRETQYF. CDR3 DNA: TGTGCCAGCAGCTTAGCGCTCGTCCGAGAGACCCAGTACTTC.

Many counts were recorded for this clonotype. The chain employs TRBV12-3 or TRBV12-4 and TRBJ1-1; D is undetermined. The CDR3 has 14 residues. Trimming left V 7 bases short and J 2 bases short, with 14 bases between. CDR3 DNA sequence: TGTGCCAGCACTGTCGGGCTGACAAACACTGAAGCTTTCTTT. This codes for CASTVGLTNTEAFF.

This clonotype was counted between two and nine times. The chain uses TRBV18 and TRBJ2-2, with TRBD2 as a possible D gene (6 bases). The CDR3 totals 16 residues. Germline CDR1 KGHSH, CDR2 LQKENI. Between the trimmed V and J ends, which lost 1 base and 6 bases, there was a span of 15 bases. This CDR3 is CASSPQEGSGAGELFF. The DNA for the CDR3 is TGTGCCAGCTCACCACAGGAGGGTTCTGGTGCCGGGGAGCTGTTTTTT.

The rearrangement joins TRBV10-3 to TRBJ1-5, with 9 bases matching TRBD1. CDR1 and CDR2 from the germline V gene are ENHRY and SYGVKD. The CDR3 sequence is 14 residues long. Trimming took 6 bases from V and 5 from J; bases not matched to a gene: 5. The DNA of the CDR3 is TGTGCCATCAGCAACCGGGACAGGGATCAGCCCCAGCATTTT. It yields the protein CAISNRDRDQPQHF.

J is TRBJ1-1 and V is TRBV6-1; 9 nucleotides align to TRBD1. V shed 8 bases, J shed 3 bases, and the junction held 1 base outside the gene matches. The CDR3 covers 12 residues. Germline CDR1 MNHNS, CDR2 SASEGT. Here the CDR3 DNA reads TGTGCCAGCCGACAGGGGGACACTGAAGCTTTCTTT. Protein: CASRQGDTEAFF.

The CDR3 loop is CASSQGGTSGGSTDTQYF. Written as DNA, the CDR3 is TGTGCCAGCAGCCAAGGCGGGACTAGCGGGGGGAGCACAGATACGCAGTATTTT. This rearrangement joins TRBV3-1 to TRBJ2-3; TRBD2 matches at 15 bases. V lost 1 base and J lost 0; bases outside the gene matches: 2. Per germline, CDR1 LGHDT and CDR2 YNNKEL (reference sequence). CDR3 length: 18 amino acids.

The chain has TRBV6-5 and TRBJ1-2; 11 nucleotides line up with TRBD1. Trimming removed 4 bases from V and 6 bases from J; junction bases left unmatched: 7. Per the germline V gene, CDR1 is MNHEY and CDR2 is SVGAGI. The CDR3 has 15 amino acids. This chain's CDR3 is CASSSPRTGGDGYTF. CDR3 coding DNA: TGTGCCAGCAGTTCTCCTCGGACAGGGGGCGATGGCTACACCTTC.

As regards this clonotype: A junction boundary mismatches the germline segment, possibly from a read error. The CDR3 region has the DNA TGTGCCAGCAGCCTAGCCCACAGCTCCTACGAGCAGTACTTC. Translation gives CASSLAHSSYEQYF. The chain uses TRBV7-2 and TRBJ2-7; D may be TRBD2 (5 bases). This CDR3 region has 14 residues. Germline V gene sequence: CDR1 SGHTA, CDR2 FQGNSA.

The V call is TRBV28, the J call TRBJ2-5; D may be TRBD2 (5 bases). The germline V and J ends were trimmed by 5 bases and 2 bases, with 18 bases remaining between them. The CDR3 spans 16 residues. Germline V lookup: CDR1 MDHEN, CDR2 SYDVKM. CDR3 DNA: TGTGCCAGCAGTGCGGGTGGATCTCGGCTACAAGAGACCCAGTACTTC. Encoded protein: CASSAGGSRLQETQYF. The variable domain in full, completed from reference TRBV28 and TRBJ2-5, reads DVKVTQSSRYLVKRTGEKVFLECVQDMDHENMFWYRQDPGLGLRLIYFSYDVKMKEKGDIPEGYSVSREKKERFSLILESASTNQTSMYLCASSAGGSRLQETQYFGPGTRLLVL.

This clonotype was detected only a few times. The DNA for the CDR3 is TGTGCCAGCAGCCTGCTCGGGACAGGGGAGATGATGAGCGGGGGGGCGAGCACAGATACGCAGTATTTT. Amino acid sequence: CASSLLGTGEMMSGGASTDTQYF. The chain couples TRBV3-1 to TRBJ2-3; D may match TRBD1 or TRBD2 (10 bases each). Germline V gene data show CDR1 as LGHDT and CDR2 as YNNKEL (reference sequence). Trimming left V 4 bases short and J 0 bases short, with 35 bases between. This CDR3 is built from 23 residues.

This clonotype was seen only a few times. The J gene is TRBJ2-1, the V gene TRBV6-2 or TRBV6-3; D is unresolved. Germline V CDR1 and CDR2: MNHEY, SVGEGT. V was clipped by 5 bases and J by 9 bases, with 8 bases between them. The CDR3 is made up of 11 amino acids. CDR3 protein: CASSKGIEQFF. For the CDR3, the DNA is TGTGCCAGCAGTAAAGGAATTGAGCAGTTCTTC.

This clonotype showed up many times. The chain joins TRBV4-3 to TRBJ1-1; D call uncertain. Per germline, CDR1 LGHNA and CDR2 YSLEER. V dropped 0 bases and J dropped 1 base, with 3 bases sitting between them. CDR3 length: 13 residues. The CDR3 DNA is TGCGCCAGCAGCCAAGATCGGAACACTGAAGCTTTCTTT. Residues: CASSQDRNTEAFF.

The rearrangement uses TRBV23-1 and TRBJ2-5; no reliable D call. TRBV23-1 is an ORF, with its function uncertain. The length of the CDR3 is 17 residues. V was clipped by 1 base and J by 4 bases, with 19 bases between them. The DNA of the CDR3 is TGCGCCAGCAGTCAATGGGGTACGCGGCCCCTCCGAGAGACCCAGTACTTC. Translating gives CASSQWGTRPLRETQYF.

The chain links TRBV9 to TRBJ2-5; a weak D match, TRBD2 (5 bases). V lost 0 bases to trimming and J lost 4 bases, with 16 bases between them. The germline CDR1 and CDR2 sequences are SGDLS and YYNGEE. The CDR3 has 16 residues. This CDR3 is CASSVVFLAERETQYF. In DNA form, the CDR3 reads TGTGCCAGCAGCGTAGTTTTCCTAGCAGAACGAGAGACCCAGTACTTC. The whole variable domain, remainder taken from reference TRBV9 and TRBJ2-5, is DSGVTQTPKHLITATGQRVTLRCSPRSGDLSVYWYQQSLDQGLQFLIQYYNGEERAKGNILERFSAQQFPDLHSELNLSSLELGDSALYFCASSVVFLAERETQYFGPGTRLLVL.